The 9 T cell receptor beta chains presented below share a single source sample, sequenced in a study of blood T cells in healthy people across ages. A sample-barcoded 5' primer and a J-beta primer mix were used in a second PCR of roughly 7 to 11 cycles. TCRdb processed the 5' RACE reads anew with MiXCR; each CDR3 protein has one entry. Counted here are 650,000 to 1,000,000 distinct CDR3 sequences, 35% to 40% occurring once; the ten biggest clones make up approximately 12%. Specimen: blood. Receptors were obtained from a man aged 18 to 35 in good health.

This clonotype has a count of ten or more. The rearrangement links TRBV9 to TRBJ2-1; a weak D match, TRBD1 (6 bases). CDR3 length: 14 amino acids. The germline CDR1 and CDR2 sequences are SGDLS and YYNGEE. The V gene lost 3 bases and the J gene lost 8 bases, with 15 bases spanning the gap. The CDR3 here is CASSGKDSRDEQFF. CDR3 in DNA: TGTGCCAGCAGCGGAAAGGACAGCAGGGATGAGCAGTTCTTC.

The chain is built from TRBV4-2 and TRBJ2-1; D unresolved. The germline V gene encodes CDR1 LGHNA and CDR2 YNFKEQ. V was shortened by 0 bases and J by 10 bases, with 10 bases between the two germline ends. This CDR3 comprises 13 residues. CDR3 in amino acids: CASSQEGSWEQFF. The CDR3 DNA follows: TGTGCCAGCAGCCAAGAGGGTAGCTGGGAGCAGTTCTTC.

The chain links TRBV11-2 to TRBJ1-1; D perhaps matches TRBD1 (5 bases). V was trimmed by 5 bases and J by 2 bases, leaving 9 bases between them. CDR1 is SGHAT, CDR2 FQNNGV, per germline. This CDR3 has 13 residues. CDR3 coding DNA: TGTGCCAGCAGCGCGGACATCAACACTGAAGCTTTCTTT. Residues: CASSADINTEAFF.

This sequence joins TRBV20-1 and TRBJ2-4, with D tentatively TRBD1 (6 bases). Germline values: CDR1 DFQATT, CDR2 SNEGSKA (reference sequence). Trimming shortened V by 6 bases and J by 13 bases, and 19 bases separated the two germline ends. CDR3 length: 12 residues. The CDR3 spells CSAAREVRGQYF. The CDR3 region has the DNA TGCAGTGCCGCTAGGGAAGTCAGGGGACAGTACTTC.

V is TRBV7-2 and J is TRBJ1-6; D not resolved. V lost 1 base and J 0 bases, leaving 10 bases between the germline ends. This CDR3 comprises 17 residues. The germline gives CDR1 SGHTA, CDR2 FQGNSA. CDR3 in amino acids: CASSLGTVSSYNSPLHF. CDR3 nucleotide sequence: TGTGCCAGCAGCTTAGGGACGGTGAGCTCCTATAATTCACCCCTCCACTTT.

This clonotype has at least ten counts. The rearrangement joins TRBV15 to TRBJ1-1; unclear D gene. The CDR3 sequence is 13 residues long. The V gene lost 0 bases and the J gene lost 1 base, with 3 bases spanning the gap. Per the germline V gene, CDR1 is LNHNV and CDR2 is YYDKDF (reference sequence). CDR3 coding DNA: TGTGCCACCAGCAGAGACAGGAACACTGAAGCTTTCTTT. This codes for CATSRDRNTEAFF.

The V gene is TRBV7-2, the J gene TRBJ2-1; D not resolved. Per germline, CDR1 SGHTA and CDR2 FQGNSA. V was trimmed by 3 bases and J by 7 bases, leaving 7 bases between them. This CDR3 has 12 amino acids. Here the CDR3 reads CASSLKKNEQFF. As DNA, the CDR3 is TGTGCCAGCAGCTTGAAGAAGAATGAGCAGTTCTTC.

This chain links TRBV12-3 or TRBV12-4 with TRBJ1-6, with unresolved D. V dropped 3 bases and J dropped 9 bases, with 12 bases sitting between them. This CDR3 has 14 amino acids. The chain's CDR3 is CASSLRHAASPLHF. The CDR3 DNA sequence: TGTGCCAGCAGTTTGCGGCACGCCGCTTCACCCCTCCACTTT.

This clonotype was seen more than once but under ten times. V usage is TRBV3-1 and J usage is TRBJ1-1; 8 bases agree with TRBD1. The CDR3 has 17 amino acids. Germline-derived CDR1 and CDR2 are LGHDT and YNNKEL (reference sequence). J was trimmed by 0 bases and V by 2 bases; bases with no gene match: 8. The CDR3, as DNA: TGTGCCAGCAGCCAAACCGGGACAGGAGCTTTGAACACTGAAGCTTTCTTT. As protein: CASSQTGTGALNTEAFF.